The 22 T cell receptor beta chains below were found in one sample sequenced in a study of shared clonotypes between healthy human individuals. TCRdb's table, derived via immunoSEQ multiplex PCR, lists solely in-frame clones and lacks some. This sample yields 2,500,000 or so clones, of which about nine tenths are seen a single time; around 0.4% belongs to the top ten. The sequenced material came from naive CD4+ T cells from PBMCs. The subset was: CD45RA+ positively selected. These receptors came from a man younger than 35 in good health. Some clones in this sample may be carry-over from other donors' samples.

DNA for the CDR3: TGTGCCAGCAGTCCCGGGACAGGGCTACAAGGAGCCGGGGAGCTGTTTTTT. Translating gives CASSPGTGLQGAGELFF. The chain employs TRBV28 and TRBJ2-2, with 9 positions matching TRBD1. V was clipped by 5 bases and J by 6 bases; unmatched bases: 13. CDR1 and CDR2 from the germline V gene are MDHEN and SYDVKM. This CDR3 comprises 17 residues.

CDR3 in DNA: TGTGCCAGCAGCGTAGTAGCGGCCCCAGGGGCCAACGTCCTGACTTTC. It yields the protein CASSVVAAPGANVLTF. The chain links TRBV9 to TRBJ2-6; D possibly corresponds to TRBD2 (6 bases). Germline CDR1 SGDLS, CDR2 YYNGEE. This CDR3 has 16 amino acids. Trimming cost V 0 bases and J 4 bases, with 11 bases left between them.

This rearrangement joins TRBV5-1 to TRBJ2-1; 9 bases agree with TRBD1. Per germline, CDR1 SGHRS and CDR2 YFSETQ. The CDR3 spans 14 residues. The V segment lost 8 bases and the J segment 7 bases; nucleotides outside the gene matches: 10. The CDR3, as DNA: TGCGCCAGTAAGGAGACAGGGGGTAGAAATGAGCAGTTCTTC. This encodes CASKETGGRNEQFF.

This clone has only a few counts. V usage is TRBV25-1 and J usage is TRBJ2-2, with D unresolved. V was clipped by 3 bases and J by 4 bases, with 9 bases between them. The germline V gene encodes CDR1 MGHDK and CDR2 SYGVNS. CDR3 length: 14 residues. As DNA, the CDR3 is TGTGCCAGCAGTGAGGGGTTGGGCACCGGGGAGCTGTTTTTT. This sequence encodes CASSEGLGTGELFF.

The rearrangement joins TRBV29-1 to TRBJ2-7, with D maybe TRBD1 (5 bases). This CDR3 spans 13 amino acids. The ends were cut back, 4 bases at V and 0 bases at J, with 10 bases in the middle. The germline CDR1 and CDR2 sequences are SQVTM and ANQGSEA. In DNA form, the CDR3 reads TGCAGCGTTGTATCCAGGGCCTCCTACGAGCAGTACTTC. This translates into CSVVSRASYEQYF.

This clone was seen more than once but under ten times. The same CDR3 can be traced to other DNA sequences in this sample. The chain employs TRBV5-1 and TRBJ2-3, with 8 bases that match TRBD2. V dropped 0 bases and J dropped 0; count of bases not matched to a gene: 3. From germline, CDR1 is SGHRS and CDR2 YFSETQ. This CDR3 region has 16 residues. The CDR3 DNA follows: TGCGCCAGCAGCTTGGGGGCTAGCGGGAGCACAGATACGCAGTATTTT. Protein: CASSLGASGSTDTQYF.

The rearrangement uses TRBV7-3 and TRBJ2-5; D might be TRBD1 (5 bases). Germline V gene sequence: CDR1 SGHTA, CDR2 FQGTGA. V lost 1 base to trimming and J lost 7 bases, with 16 bases between them. This CDR3 has 15 amino acids. The CDR3 sequence: CASSLSRDGQGTQYF. CDR3 nucleotide sequence: TGTGCCAGCAGCTTAAGTCGTGACGGGCAGGGGACCCAGTACTTC.

The chain uses TRBV4-2 and TRBJ2-4; D gene unclear. V lost 2 bases, J lost 0 bases, and 5 bases lay in between. Looked up from germline, CDR1 is LGHNA and CDR2 is YNFKEQ. The CDR3 is 14 residues long. CDR3 amino acids: CASSQQIAKNIQYF. The DNA for the CDR3 is TGTGCCAGCAGCCAACAGATAGCCAAAAACATTCAGTACTTC.

The rearrangement uses TRBV28 and TRBJ2-3; 10 bases align to TRBD2. With 0 bases clipped from V and 5 bases from J, the junction kept 5 bases outside the gene matches. The CDR3 is 16 amino acids. Germline V gene sequence: CDR1 MDHEN, CDR2 SYDVKM. DNA for the CDR3: TGTGCCAGCAGTTTATGGGCTAGCGGGAGTATAGATACGCAGTATTTT. This sequence encodes CASSLWASGSIDTQYF.

The V and J genes are TRBV15 and TRBJ1-5; D is uncertain. Germline lookup yields CDR1 LNHNV and CDR2 YYDKDF (reference sequence). The CDR3 contains 16 residues. Trimming took off 0 bases at V and 3 bases at J, with 12 bases between the two ends. The CDR3 protein is CATSRETGWANQPQHF. CDR3 coding DNA: TGTGCCACCAGCAGAGAAACGGGGTGGGCCAATCAGCCCCAGCATTTT.

This sequence joins TRBV6-1 and TRBJ1-4, with 9 bases lining up with TRBD1. CDR1 and CDR2 (germline): MNHNS, SASEGT. The CDR3 length is 17 residues. The J segment lost 6 bases and the V segment lost 0 bases, leaving 8 bases of the junction unmatched. CDR3: CASSEALAGQGDEKLFF. The CDR3 bases are TGTGCCAGCAGTGAAGCCCTAGCGGGACAGGGTGATGAAAAACTGTTTTTT.

CDR3 DNA: TGTGCCAGCAGGGGGACTAGCGGCGCCTACGAGCAGTACTTC. It translates to CASRGTSGAYEQYF. V and J are TRBV5-6 and TRBJ2-7; 11 bases line up with TRBD2. The length of the CDR3 is 14 residues. V dropped 5 bases and J dropped 2; count of bases not matched to a gene: 3. Germline values: CDR1 SGHDT, CDR2 YYEEEE.

The chain carries TRBV30 and TRBJ1-2; D call uncertain. Germline CDR1 and CDR2: GTSNPN and SVGIG (reference sequence). Trimming left V 1 base short and J 4 bases short, with 16 bases between. The CDR3 loop spans 15 amino acids. CDR3 sequence (DNA): TGTGCCTGGAGTGCGGATTTCAGGAGCCTCTATGGCTACACCTTC. Its protein is CAWSADFRSLYGYTF. The entire variable domain, with the rest obtained from reference TRBV30 and TRBJ1-2, is as follows: SQTIHQWPATLVQPVGSPLSLECTVEGTSNPNLYWYRQAAGRGLQLLFYSVGIGQISSEVPQNLSASRPQDRQFILSSKKLLLSDSGFYLCAWSADFRSLYGYTFGSGTRLTVV.

J is TRBJ1-2 and V is TRBV28, with D hard to call. Germline V gene lookup returns CDR1 MDHEN and CDR2 SYDVKM. V shed 1 base and J shed 8 bases, with 8 bases lying between them. The length of the CDR3 is 12 residues. The CDR3 reads CASSLFTEGYTF. The CDR3 DNA reads as TGTGCCAGCAGTTTATTTACGGAGGGCTACACCTTC.

This chain connects TRBV5-4 to TRBJ2-7; D gene unclear. CDR3 length: 15 amino acids. The germline V gene encodes CDR1 SGHNT and CDR2 YYREEE (reference sequence). V lost 1 base, J lost 3 bases, and 14 bases lay in between. CDR3 sequence reads: CASSLMSSKDYEQYF. The CDR3 nucleotides are TGTGCCAGCAGCTTGATGTCCTCAAAGGACTACGAGCAGTACTTC.

This chain links TRBV5-1 with TRBJ2-5; 14 bases map to TRBD2. Looked up from germline, CDR1 is SGHRS and CDR2 is YFSETQ. This CDR3 is built from 16 residues. V lost 2 bases to trimming and J lost 3 bases; unmatched junction nucleotides: 3. CDR3 sequence (DNA): TGCGCCAGCAGCTTAGGGACTAGCGGGAGTAAAGAGACCCAGTACTTC. Encoded protein: CASSLGTSGSKETQYF.

A note on this clone: The sample has other DNA sequences that encode this CDR3 too. The chain carries TRBV5-1 and TRBJ1-1; TRBD1 matches 8 bases. CDR3 size: 15 residues. The V gene end was trimmed by 4 bases and the J gene end by 1 base; junction bases not matched to a gene: 6. Germline V gene sequence: CDR1 SGHRS, CDR2 YFSETQ. The CDR3 reads CASSPGQGQNTEAFF. CDR3 nucleotides: TGCGCCAGCAGCCCAGGACAGGGACAGAACACTGAAGCTTTCTTT.

V and J are TRBV28 and TRBJ2-5; TRBD1 matches at 10 bases. The J call is uncertain, as TRBJ2-7 better fits the DNA end. Germline loops: CDR1 MDHEN, CDR2 SYDVKM. The CDR3 length is 14 residues. The CDR3 region is CASSPTGGVFEQYF. In nucleotides, the CDR3 is TGTGCCAGCAGCCCGACAGGGGGCGTCTTCGAGCAGTACTTC.

The chain carries TRBV27 and TRBJ2-5; possible D gene TRBD1, 5 bases. Trimming took 5 bases from V and 5 from J, leaving 15 bases between them. Germline V gene data show CDR1 as MNHEY and CDR2 as SMNVEV (reference sequence). The CDR3 is made up of 14 amino acids. Here the CDR3 DNA reads TGTGCCAGCAGTCTCACGACCTCAGGGGAGACCCAGTACTTC. It yields the protein CASSLTTSGETQYF.

V is TRBV30 and J is TRBJ1-2; possibly TRBD1 for D (5 bases). With 4 bases removed from V and 2 bases from J, the gap between germline ends came to 11 bases. In germline, CDR1 is GTSNPN, CDR2 SVGIG (reference sequence). The CDR3 length is 13 residues. The CDR3 DNA sequence: TGTGCCTGGACCAGGGAGACGAACTATGGCTACACCTTC. It specifies CAWTRETNYGYTF.

Concerning this clone: This sample includes further DNA sequences coding for the same CDR3. The chain combines TRBV5-1 with TRBJ2-7, with D tentatively TRBD1 (5 bases). Germline V gene sequence: CDR1 SGHRS, CDR2 YFSETQ. This CDR3 is built from 14 residues. The ends were cut back, 1 base at V and 2 bases at J, with 10 bases in the middle. DNA for the CDR3: TGCGCCAGCAGCTTGCAGGGCTTGACCTACGAGCAGTACTTC. Its translation: CASSLQGLTYEQYF.

This chain uses TRBV7-2 with TRBJ2-1; D not certain. Deletions cut 5 bases from V and 4 bases from J, with 12 bases between. CDR1 SGHTA and CDR2 FQGNSA come from the germline V gene. CDR3 length: 14 residues. Here the CDR3 DNA reads TGTGCCAGCAGCCTACCGGCCTTGTACAATGAGCAGTTCTTC. This encodes CASSLPALYNEQFF.